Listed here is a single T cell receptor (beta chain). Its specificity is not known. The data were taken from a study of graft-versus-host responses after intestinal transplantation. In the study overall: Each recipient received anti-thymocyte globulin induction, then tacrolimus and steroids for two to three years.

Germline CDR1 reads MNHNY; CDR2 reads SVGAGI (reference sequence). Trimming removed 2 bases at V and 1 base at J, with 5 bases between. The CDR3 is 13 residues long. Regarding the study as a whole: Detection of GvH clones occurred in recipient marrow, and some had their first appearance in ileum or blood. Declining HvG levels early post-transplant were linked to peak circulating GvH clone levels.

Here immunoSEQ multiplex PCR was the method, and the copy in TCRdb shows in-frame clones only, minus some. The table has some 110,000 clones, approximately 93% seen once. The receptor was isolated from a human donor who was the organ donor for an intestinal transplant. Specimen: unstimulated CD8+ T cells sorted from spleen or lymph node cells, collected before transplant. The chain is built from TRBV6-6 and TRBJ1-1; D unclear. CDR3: CASSYLGNTEAFF. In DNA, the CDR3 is TGTGCCAGCAGTTACCTCGGGAACACTGAAGCTTTCTTT.